The 12 T cell receptor beta chains below all came from one sample that was sequenced in a study of shared clonotypes between healthy human individuals (dated by TCRdb to about 2020). Library generation was performed with the immunoSEQ multiplex PCR assay. TCRdb mirrors the immuneACCESS table, restricted to in-frame sequences. Some clones are absent from its copies; in checked studies, under half trace to an unresolved V gene, and the reason for the others is unknown. The sample table lists about 2.3 million clones, 93% of them with a count of one. The ten largest make up 0.39% of the sample. Sequenced input: naive CD4+ T cells from PBMCs. In the paper's terms, the cell subset or site label means: CD45RA+ positively selected. These receptors all come from a man in his late teens or twenties in good health. Some clones in this sample may be carry-over from other donors' samples.

This chain uses TRBV9 with TRBJ1-3, with TRBD1 as a possible D gene (6 bases). The V end was cut by 0 bases, the J end by 0 bases, with 13 bases between. The germline gives CDR1 SGDLS, CDR2 YYNGEE. The CDR3 spans 17 residues. The CDR3: CASSVVNRESSGNTIYF. The CDR3 DNA follows: TGTGCCAGCAGCGTAGTGAACAGGGAGAGCTCTGGAAACACCATATATTTT.

About this clone itself: Other DNA sequences in the sample encode the same CDR3. This rearrangement joins TRBV5-1 to TRBJ2-2; D is unresolved. Germline V CDR1 and CDR2: SGHRS, YFSETQ. The V end was cut by 0 bases, the J end by 5 bases, with 5 bases between. The CDR3 extends over 13 amino acids. CDR3 DNA sequence: TGCGCCAGCAGCTTGGATAGTACCGGGGAGCTGTTTTTT. Protein product: CASSLDSTGELFF.

The chain links TRBV27 to TRBJ1-3; D unresolved. V gave up 4 bases and J gave up 0 bases, with 7 bases separating them. The CDR3 runs 14 residues. The germline V gene has CDR1 MNHEY and CDR2 SMNVEV (reference sequence). The CDR3 reads CASSSALSGNTIYF. The CDR3 DNA reads as TGTGCCAGCAGTTCGGCCCTCTCTGGAAACACCATATATTTT.

The chain carries TRBV7-6 and TRBJ1-5, with D tentatively TRBD1 (5 bases). Germline V lookup: CDR1 SGHVS, CDR2 FNYEAQ. There are 14 residues in the CDR3. The germline V and J ends were trimmed by 2 bases and 5 bases, with 10 bases remaining between them. The CDR3 spells CASSLLGRDQPQHF. The CDR3 DNA reads TGTGCCAGCAGCTTACTTGGCAGGGATCAGCCCCAGCATTTT. Full variable domain (rest looked up from reference TRBV7-6 and TRBJ1-5): GAGVSQSPRYKVTKRGQDVALRCDPISGHVSLYWYRQALGQGPEFLTYFNYEAQQDKSGLPNDRFSAERPEGSISTLTIQRTEQRDSAMYRCASSLLGRDQPQHFGDGTRLSIL.

The chain joins TRBV5-1 to TRBJ2-7; a weak D match, TRBD2 (7 bases). The germline V and J ends were trimmed by 5 bases and 7 bases, with 16 bases remaining between them. This CDR3 is 13 amino acids long. The germline CDR1 and CDR2 sequences are SGHRS and YFSETQ. The CDR3 DNA reads as TGCGCCAGCAGTGTGGCGGGGGCTGGAGAGCAGTACTTC. It encodes CASSVAGAGEQYF.

This chain connects TRBV9 to TRBJ2-7; the match to TRBD2 covers 10 bases. This CDR3 is built from 16 residues. V dropped 0 bases and J dropped 6; count of bases not matched to a gene: 9. CDR1 and CDR2 (germline): SGDLS, YYNGEE. The CDR3 region has the DNA TGTGCCAGCAGCGTAGCTAAACTAGCGGGACGTCGCGAGCAGTACTTC. Amino acid sequence: CASSVAKLAGRREQYF.

J is TRBJ2-2 and V is TRBV7-2; either TRBD1 or TRBD2 may fit D (5 bases each). The V gene's germline CDR1 is SGHTA and CDR2 FQGNSA. The ends were cut back, 8 bases at V and 6 bases at J, with 16 bases in the middle. There are 14 residues in the CDR3. The CDR3 nucleotides are TGTGCCAGCGGACAACGGATGGGGGCCGGGGAGCTGTTTTTT. Its protein is CASGQRMGAGELFF.

The genes are TRBV6-1 and TRBJ2-1, with 9 bases matching TRBD2. This CDR3 has 15 residues. The V gene's germline CDR1 is MNHNS and CDR2 SASEGT. The V segment lost 5 bases and the J segment 3 bases; nucleotides outside the gene matches: 5. The CDR3 sequence: CASSSSGAIYNEQFF. For the CDR3, the DNA is TGTGCCAGCAGTTCTAGCGGGGCGATCTACAATGAGCAGTTCTTC.

Points on this clone: Other DNA sequences in the sample encode the same CDR3. The chain uses TRBV5-4 and TRBJ2-7, with D hard to call. Between the trimmed V and J ends, which lost 4 bases and 1 base, there was a span of 9 bases. This CDR3 has 13 residues. CDR1 SGHNT and CDR2 YYREEE come from the germline V gene (reference sequence). DNA for the CDR3: TGTGCCAGCAGCCCCCCAGGTTCCTACGAGCAGTACTTC. This codes for CASSPPGSYEQYF.

This clone was recorded a few times. The V gene is TRBV20-1, the J gene TRBJ1-1, with D unclear. The CDR3 loop spans 11 amino acids. Germline CDR1 DFQATT, CDR2 SNEGSKA (reference sequence). Here the CDR3 reads CSGVANTEAFF. For the CDR3, the DNA is TGCAGCGGGGTGGCGAACACTGAAGCTTTCTTT.

The gene calls are TRBV28 and TRBJ2-1; 15 bases fit TRBD2. Germline assignment: CDR1 MDHEN and CDR2 SYDVKM. CDR3 size: 19 residues. V shed 3 bases, J shed 5 bases, and the junction held 11 bases outside the gene matches. CDR3 amino acids: CASSFSGLAGGQQNNEQFF. CDR3 in DNA: TGTGCCAGCAGTTTTTCGGGACTAGCGGGGGGACAACAGAACAATGAGCAGTTCTTC.

The chain carries TRBV9 and TRBJ2-1; D gene ambiguous. This CDR3 is 16 amino acids long. The germline gives CDR1 SGDLS, CDR2 YYNGEE. Trimming left V 3 bases short and J 1 base short, with 14 bases between. This chain's CDR3 is CASSAGPDPSYNEQFF. CDR3 DNA: TGTGCCAGCAGCGCCGGCCCAGACCCTTCCTACAATGAGCAGTTCTTC.